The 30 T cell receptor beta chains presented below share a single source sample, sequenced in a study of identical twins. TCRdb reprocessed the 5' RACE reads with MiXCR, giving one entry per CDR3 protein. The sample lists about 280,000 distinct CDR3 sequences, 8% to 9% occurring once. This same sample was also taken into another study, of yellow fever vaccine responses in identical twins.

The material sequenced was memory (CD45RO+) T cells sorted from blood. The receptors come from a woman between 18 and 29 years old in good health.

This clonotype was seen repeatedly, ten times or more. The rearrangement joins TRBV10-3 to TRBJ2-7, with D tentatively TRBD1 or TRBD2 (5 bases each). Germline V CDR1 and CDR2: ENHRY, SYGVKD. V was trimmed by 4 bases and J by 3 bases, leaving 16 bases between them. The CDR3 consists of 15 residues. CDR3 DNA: TGTGCCATCAGTGGGCGACACGGGGACCACTACGAGCAGTACGTC. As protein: CAISGRHGDHYEQYV.

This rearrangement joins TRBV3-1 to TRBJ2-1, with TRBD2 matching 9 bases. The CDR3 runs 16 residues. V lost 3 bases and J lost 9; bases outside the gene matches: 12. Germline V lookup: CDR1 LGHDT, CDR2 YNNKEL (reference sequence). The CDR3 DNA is TGTGCCAGCAGCCAGTTCCTGGCGGGGGGGCCCGGTGAGCAGTTCTTC. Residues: CASSQFLAGGPGEQFF.

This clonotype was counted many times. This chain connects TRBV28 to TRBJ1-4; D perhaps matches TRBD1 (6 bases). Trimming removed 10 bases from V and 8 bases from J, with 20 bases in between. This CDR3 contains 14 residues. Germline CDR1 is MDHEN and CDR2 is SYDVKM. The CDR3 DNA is TGTGCCACCAGCGGGACAAACTCTGGGGAAAAACTGTTTTTT. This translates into CATSGTNSGEKLFF.

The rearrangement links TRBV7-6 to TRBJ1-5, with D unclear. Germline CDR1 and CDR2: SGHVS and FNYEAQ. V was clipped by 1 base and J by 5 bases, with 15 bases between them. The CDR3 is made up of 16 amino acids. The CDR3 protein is CASSLVAVGIDQPQHF. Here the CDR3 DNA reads TGTGCCAGCAGCTTAGTCGCTGTGGGGATCGATCAGCCCCAGCATTTT.

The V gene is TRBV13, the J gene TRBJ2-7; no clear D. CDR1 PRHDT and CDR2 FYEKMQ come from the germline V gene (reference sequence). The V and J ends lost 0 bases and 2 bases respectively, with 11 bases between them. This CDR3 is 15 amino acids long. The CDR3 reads CASSLGGLVTYEQYF. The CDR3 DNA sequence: TGTGCCAGCAGCTTAGGCGGTTTAGTCACCTACGAGCAGTACTTC.

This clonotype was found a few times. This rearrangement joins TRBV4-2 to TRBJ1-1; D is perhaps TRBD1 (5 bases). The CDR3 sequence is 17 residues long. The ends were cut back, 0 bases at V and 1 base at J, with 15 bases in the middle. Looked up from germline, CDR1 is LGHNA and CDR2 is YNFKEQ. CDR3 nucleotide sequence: TGTGCCAGCAGCCAAGATAGTCGGGGACCTGGGAACACTGAAGCTTTCTTT. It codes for CASSQDSRGPGNTEAFF.

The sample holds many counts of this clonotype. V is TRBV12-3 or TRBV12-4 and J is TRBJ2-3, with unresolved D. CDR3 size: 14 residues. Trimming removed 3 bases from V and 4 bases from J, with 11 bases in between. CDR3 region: CASSFLEEADTQYF. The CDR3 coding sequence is TGTGCCAGCAGTTTTCTTGAGGAAGCAGATACGCAGTATTTT.

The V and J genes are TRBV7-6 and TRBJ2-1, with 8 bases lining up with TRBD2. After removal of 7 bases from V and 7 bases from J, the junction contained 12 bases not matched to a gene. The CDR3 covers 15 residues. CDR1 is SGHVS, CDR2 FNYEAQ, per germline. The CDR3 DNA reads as TGTGCCAGCACCGACCCTTACGGGAGGGGGAATGAGCAGTTCTTC. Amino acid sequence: CASTDPYGRGNEQFF.

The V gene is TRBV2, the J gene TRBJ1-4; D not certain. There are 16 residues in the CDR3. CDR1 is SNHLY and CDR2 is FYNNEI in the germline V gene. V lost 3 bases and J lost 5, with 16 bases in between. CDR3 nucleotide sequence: TGTGCCAGCAGTGAGGCCCCCCTCGTCAGGAATGAAAAACTGTTTTTT. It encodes CASSEAPLVRNEKLFF.

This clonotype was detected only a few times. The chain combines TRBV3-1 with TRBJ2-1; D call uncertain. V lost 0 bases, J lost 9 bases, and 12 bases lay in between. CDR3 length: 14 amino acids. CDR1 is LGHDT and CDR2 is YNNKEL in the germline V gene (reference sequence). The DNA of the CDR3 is TGTGCCAGCAGCCAAGATATGGTCCTGGGTGAGCAGTTCTTC. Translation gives CASSQDMVLGEQFF.

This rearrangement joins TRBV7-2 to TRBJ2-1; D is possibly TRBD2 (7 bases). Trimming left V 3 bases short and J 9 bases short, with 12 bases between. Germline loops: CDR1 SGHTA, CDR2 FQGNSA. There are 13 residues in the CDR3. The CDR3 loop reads CASSFGGGGEQFF. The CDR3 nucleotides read TGTGCCAGCAGCTTTGGGGGGGGCGGTGAGCAGTTCTTC.

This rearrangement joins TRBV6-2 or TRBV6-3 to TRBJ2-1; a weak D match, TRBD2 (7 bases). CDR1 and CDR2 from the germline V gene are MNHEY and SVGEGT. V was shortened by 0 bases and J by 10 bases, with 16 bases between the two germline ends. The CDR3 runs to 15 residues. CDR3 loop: CASSYSSGGGEEQFF. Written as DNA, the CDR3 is TGTGCCAGCAGTTACTCTAGCGGAGGGGGGGAGGAGCAGTTCTTC.

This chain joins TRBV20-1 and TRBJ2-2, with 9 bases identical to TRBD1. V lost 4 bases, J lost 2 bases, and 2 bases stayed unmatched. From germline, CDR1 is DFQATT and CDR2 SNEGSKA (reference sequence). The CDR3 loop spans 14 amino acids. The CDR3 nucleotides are TGCAGTGCTATTACAGGGGGCAACACCGGGGAGCTGTTTTTT. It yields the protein CSAITGGNTGELFF.

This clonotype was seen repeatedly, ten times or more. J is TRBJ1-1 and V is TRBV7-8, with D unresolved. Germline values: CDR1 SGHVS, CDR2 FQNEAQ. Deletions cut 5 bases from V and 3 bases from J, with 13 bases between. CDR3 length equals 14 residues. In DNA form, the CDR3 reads TGTGCCAGCAGCAAACTTATCCGGGACACTGAAGCTTTCTTT. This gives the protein CASSKLIRDTEAFF.

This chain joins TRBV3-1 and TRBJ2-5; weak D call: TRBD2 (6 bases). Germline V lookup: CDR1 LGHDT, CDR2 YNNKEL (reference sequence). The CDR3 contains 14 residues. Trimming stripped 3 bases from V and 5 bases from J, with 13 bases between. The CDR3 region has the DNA TGTGCCAGCAGCCATACCCGACTAGGGGAGACCCAGTACTTC. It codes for CASSHTRLGETQYF.

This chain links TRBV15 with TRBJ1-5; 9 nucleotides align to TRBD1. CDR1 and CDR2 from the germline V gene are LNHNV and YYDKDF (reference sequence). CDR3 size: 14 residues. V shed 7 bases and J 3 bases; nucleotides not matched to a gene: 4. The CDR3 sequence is CATTDRGNNQPQHF. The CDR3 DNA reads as TGTGCCACCACCGACAGGGGGAACAATCAGCCCCAGCATTTT.

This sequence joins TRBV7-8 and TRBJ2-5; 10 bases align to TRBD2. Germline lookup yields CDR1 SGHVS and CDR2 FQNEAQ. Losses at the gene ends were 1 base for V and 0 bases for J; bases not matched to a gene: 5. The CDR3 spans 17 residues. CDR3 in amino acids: CASSLGVLAGDQETQYF. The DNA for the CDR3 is TGTGCCAGCAGCTTAGGGGTTCTAGCGGGGGACCAAGAGACCCAGTACTTC.

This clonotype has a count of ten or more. CDR3 residues: CASTKGGPAIDEQFF. CDR3 in DNA: TGTGCCAGCACCAAGGGGGGGCCCGCAATCGATGAGCAGTTCTTC. V usage is TRBV28 and J usage is TRBJ2-1; D is perhaps TRBD2 (7 bases). The CDR3 is 15 amino acids. V lost 7 bases and J lost 8, with 21 bases in between. Looked up from germline, CDR1 is MDHEN and CDR2 is SYDVKM.

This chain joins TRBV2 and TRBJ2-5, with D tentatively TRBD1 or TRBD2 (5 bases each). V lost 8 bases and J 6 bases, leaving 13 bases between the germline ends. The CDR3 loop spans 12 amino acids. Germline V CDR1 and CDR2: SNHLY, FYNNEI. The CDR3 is CASSGDVQTQYF. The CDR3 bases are TGTGCCAGCTCCGGGGACGTGCAGACCCAGTACTTC.

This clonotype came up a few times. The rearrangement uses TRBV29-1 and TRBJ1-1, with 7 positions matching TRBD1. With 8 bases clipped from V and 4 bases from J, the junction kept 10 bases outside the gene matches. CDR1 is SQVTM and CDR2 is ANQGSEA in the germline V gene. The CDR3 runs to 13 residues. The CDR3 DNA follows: TGCAGCACACGACAGGGACTGGCCACTGAAGCTTTCTTT. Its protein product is CSTRQGLATEAFF.

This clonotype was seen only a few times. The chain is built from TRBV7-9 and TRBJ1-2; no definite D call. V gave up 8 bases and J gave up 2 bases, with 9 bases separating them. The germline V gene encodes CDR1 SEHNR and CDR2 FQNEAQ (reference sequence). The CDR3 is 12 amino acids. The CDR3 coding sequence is TGTGCCAGCGTTGCAGGAAACTATGGCTACACCTTC. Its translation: CASVAGNYGYTF.

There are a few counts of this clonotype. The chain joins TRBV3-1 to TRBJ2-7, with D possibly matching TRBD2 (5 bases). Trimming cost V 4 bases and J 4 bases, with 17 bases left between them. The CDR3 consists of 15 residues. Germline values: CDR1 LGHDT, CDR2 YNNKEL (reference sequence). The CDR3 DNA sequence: TGTGCCAGCAGCCCTGGAGGCCTCGAACCATACGAGCAGTACTTC. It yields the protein CASSPGGLEPYEQYF.

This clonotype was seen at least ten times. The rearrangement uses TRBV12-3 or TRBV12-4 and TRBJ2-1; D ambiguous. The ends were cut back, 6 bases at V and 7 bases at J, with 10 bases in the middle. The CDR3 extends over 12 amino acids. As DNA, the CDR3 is TGTGCCAGCAGAGAGGACCGAAATGAGCAGTTCTTC. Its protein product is CASREDRNEQFF.

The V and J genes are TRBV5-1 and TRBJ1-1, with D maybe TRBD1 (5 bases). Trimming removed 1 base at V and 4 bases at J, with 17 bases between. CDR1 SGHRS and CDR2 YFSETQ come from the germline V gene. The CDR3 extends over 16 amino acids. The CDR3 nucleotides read TGCGCCAGCAGCTTGCCCTCGGGGGGGGGTGGCACTGAAGCTTTCTTT. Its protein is CASSLPSGGGGTEAFF.

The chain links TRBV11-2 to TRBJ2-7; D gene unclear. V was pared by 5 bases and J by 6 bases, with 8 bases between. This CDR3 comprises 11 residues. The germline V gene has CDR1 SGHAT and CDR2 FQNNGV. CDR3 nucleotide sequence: TGTGCCAGCAGCGCAGCCCTCGAGCAGTACTTC. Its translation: CASSAALEQYF.

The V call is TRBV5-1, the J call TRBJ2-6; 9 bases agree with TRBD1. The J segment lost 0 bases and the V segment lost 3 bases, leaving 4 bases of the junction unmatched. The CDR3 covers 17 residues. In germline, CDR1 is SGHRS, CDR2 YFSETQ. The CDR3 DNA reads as TGCGCCAGCAGCTATGGACAGGGGAGCTCTGGGGCCAACGTCCTGACTTTC. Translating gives CASSYGQGSSGANVLTF.

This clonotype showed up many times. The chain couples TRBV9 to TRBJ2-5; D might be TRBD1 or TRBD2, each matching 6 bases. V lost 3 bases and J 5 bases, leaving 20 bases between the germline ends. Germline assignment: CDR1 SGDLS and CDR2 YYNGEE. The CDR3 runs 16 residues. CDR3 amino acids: CASSEGGIARQETQYF. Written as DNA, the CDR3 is TGTGCCAGCAGCGAGGGGGGCATAGCGAGGCAGGAGACCCAGTACTTC.

CDR3 region: CASSLIAGGLAEQFF. The CDR3 region has the DNA TGTGCCAGCAGTCTCATAGCGGGAGGTTTAGCTGAGCAGTTCTTC. The chain has TRBV2 and TRBJ2-1, with 10 bases fitting TRBD2. Germline lookup yields CDR1 SNHLY and CDR2 FYNNEI. This CDR3 contains 15 residues. V gave up 5 bases and J gave up 9 bases; unmatched junction bases: 10.

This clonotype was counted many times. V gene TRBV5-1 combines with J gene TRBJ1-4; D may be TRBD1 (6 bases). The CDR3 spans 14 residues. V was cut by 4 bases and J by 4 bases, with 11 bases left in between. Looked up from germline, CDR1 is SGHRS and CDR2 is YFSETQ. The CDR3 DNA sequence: TGCGCCAGCAGCCCGGACAGATTTAATGAAAAACTGTTTTTT. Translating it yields CASSPDRFNEKLFF.

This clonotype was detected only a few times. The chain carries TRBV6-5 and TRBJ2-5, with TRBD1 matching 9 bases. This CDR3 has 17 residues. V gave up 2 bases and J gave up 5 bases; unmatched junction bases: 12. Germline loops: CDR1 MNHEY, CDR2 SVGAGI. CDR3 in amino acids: CASSYTRDRAFRETQYF. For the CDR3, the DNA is TGTGCCAGCAGTTACACCCGGGACAGGGCTTTCAGGGAGACCCAGTACTTC.